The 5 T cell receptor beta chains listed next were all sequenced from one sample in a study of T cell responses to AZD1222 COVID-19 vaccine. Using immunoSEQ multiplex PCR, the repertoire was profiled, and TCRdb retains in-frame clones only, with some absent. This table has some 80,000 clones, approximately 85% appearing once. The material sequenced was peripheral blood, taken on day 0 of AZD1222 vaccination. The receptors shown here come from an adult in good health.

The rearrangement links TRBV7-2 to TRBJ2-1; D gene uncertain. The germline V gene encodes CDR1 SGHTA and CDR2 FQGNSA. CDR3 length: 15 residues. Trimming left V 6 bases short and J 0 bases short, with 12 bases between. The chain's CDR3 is CASRTTWSSYNEQFF. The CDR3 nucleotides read TGTGCCAGCAGGACAACTTGGAGCTCCTACAATGAGCAGTTCTTC.

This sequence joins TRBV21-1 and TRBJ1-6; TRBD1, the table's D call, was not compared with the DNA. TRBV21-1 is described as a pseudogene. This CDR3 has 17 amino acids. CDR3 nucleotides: TGTGCCAGCAGCAAAGACAGGGGGATCGCCTATAATTCACCCCTCCACTTT. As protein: CASSKDRGIAYNSPLHF.

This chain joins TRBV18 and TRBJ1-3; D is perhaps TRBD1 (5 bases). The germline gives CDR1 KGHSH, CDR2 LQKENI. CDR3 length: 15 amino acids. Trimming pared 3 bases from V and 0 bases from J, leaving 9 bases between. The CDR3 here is CASSPGQSSGNTIYF. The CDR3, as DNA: TGTGCCAGCTCACCGGGGCAGAGCTCTGGAAACACCATATATTTT.

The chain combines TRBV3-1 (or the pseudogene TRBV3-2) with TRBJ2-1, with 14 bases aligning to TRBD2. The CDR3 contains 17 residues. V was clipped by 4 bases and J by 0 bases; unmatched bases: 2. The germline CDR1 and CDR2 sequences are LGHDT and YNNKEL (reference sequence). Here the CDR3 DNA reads TGTGCCAGCAGCCGGGGACTAGCGGGGGTCTCCTACAATGAGCAGTTCTTC. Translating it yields CASSRGLAGVSYNEQFF.

The CDR3 is CASSAQGQGHGYTF. The CDR3 region has the DNA TGTGCCAGCAGTGCCCAGGGACAGGGGCATGGCTACACCTTC. J is TRBJ1-2 and V is TRBV2; 10 positions match TRBD1. Germline V gives CDR1 SNHLY, CDR2 FYNNEI. V shed 4 bases, J shed 6 bases, and the junction held 5 bases outside the gene matches. The length of the CDR3 is 14 residues.